This paragraph reports one T cell receptor beta chain. CDR3 size: 14 residues. Looked up from germline, CDR1 is MRHNA and CDR2 is SNTAGT. The germline V and J ends were trimmed by 3 bases and 7 bases, with 13 bases remaining between them. With random hexamers, reverse transcription was performed on roughly 0.5 to 1 ug of RNA. Amplification of TCR beta CDR3 by immunoSEQ multiplex PCR spanned 54 Vbeta and 13 Jbeta. TCRdb re-called the immunoSEQ multiplex PCR reads through MiXCR, storing one row per CDR3 protein. The sample consists of roughly 300,000 distinct CDR3 sequences, roughly 85% of them appearing once. The sample belongs to a study of CD8 T cells in Susac syndrome. Negative isolation yielded CD4+ and CD8+ T cells, and FACS enriched TEMRA cells.

The chain links TRBV6-4 to TRBJ2-1; TRBD2 is a possible D gene (5 bases). Sequencing used CD8+ T cells from PBMCs. The sequence was obtained from a human donor with multiple sclerosis. The CDR3 sequence is CASSEDGILNEQFF. Written as DNA, the CDR3 is TGTGCCAGCAGTGAAGACGGGATATTAAATGAGCAGTTCTTC.